This TCR beta chain derives from a study of blood T cell repertoires in COVID-19 (dated by TCRdb to about 2020). Context from the whole study: Samples from collaborators originated in the United States, Italy and Spain and spanned both the acute and convalescent phases of COVID-19. Where available, HLA class I and class II types were obtained from metadata supplied by the sample provider rather than from assay-based typing. The material from the prospective study consisted of cDNA or gDNA derived from T cells, B-cell-depleted T cells, or PBMCs. A freely available public database, intended as a resource for researchers studying the immune response to SARS-CoV-2, is where the repertoires were released. Samples came from the ongoing ImmuneRACE study (first 160 participants) plus 1,254 subjects from 6 global collaborators. Sample metadata almost always included a de-identified subject ID, COVID-19 status, age in years and sex. Deeply sampled blood TCRbeta repertoires from subjects exposed to, actively infected with, or recovered from COVID-19 were included in the dataset. What the research found in general, with its limitations: The amount of clinical and demographic metadata varied by source and participant and was provided uncurated.

The CDR3 spans 14 residues, from the cysteine through the phenylalanine. Of the read, only the CDR3 DNA is kept; its 42 bases are in frame from base 1. V lost 7 bases and J lost 7 bases, and the count of bases not matched to a germline gene is 10. CDR1 and CDR2, looked up from the germline V gene, are ENHRY and SYGVKD. Whole blood was collected in K2EDTA tubes by collaborating institutions according to the institutions' own protocols. For TCRbeta analysis, collaborator samples were shipped as frozen whole blood, as isolated PBMCs, or as DNA extracted from either sample type. TCRbeta CDR3 regions were amplified from genomic DNA using the immunoSEQ Assay, a bias-controlled multiplex PCR. Processing in the source paper ran as follows. Nucleated cell counts per sample were estimated from amplification of reference gene primers within the assay. To quantify the absolute abundance of each unique TCRbeta CDR3 rearrangement, sequence reads were collapsed and filtered. Productive Simpson clonality was computed per sample as the square root of Simpson's diversity index over productive rearrangements. Sourced from immuneACCESS, this table was stored by TCRdb with only in-frame sequences that have V and J called. A share of the clones is absent; for the studies checked, an unresolved V gene accounts for under half, and the remainder has no known explanation. V and J calls plus clone size are reproduced from that table; the DNA served to infer D and trimming. The sample contains about 230,000 clones, over 70% of them found a single time. The ten largest account for 25% to 35% of the sample.

With regard to this clone: There is no known antigen for this receptor. Within one base of it there is no much larger clone, and no base qualities were kept.

The sequence was obtained from a man aged 35 to 55 with acute or convalescent COVID-19. The V gene is TRBV10-3 and the J gene is TRBJ1-2, and 9 junctional nucleotides match TRBD1. Source material: peripheral blood. The CDR3 loop reads CAINPGTGSFGYTF. In nucleotides, the sequence is TGTGCCATCAACCCGGGGACAGGGTCGTTTGGCTACACCTTC.